This record covers a single TCR beta chain. Its antigen is unknown. The record has no base qualities; no much larger clone is one base away. CDR1 is given as LGHNA and CDR2 as YSLEER, both from the germline V gene. The CDR3, cysteine through phenylalanine, is 13 amino acids long. Just CDR3 DNA is preserved here, 39 bases in frame from base 1. V is shortened by 0 bases, J by 7 bases, and the region joining them spans 4 bases. Whole blood was collected in K2EDTA tubes by collaborating institutions according to the institutions' own protocols. Collaborator samples were shipped for TCRbeta analysis as frozen whole blood, isolated PBMCs, or DNA extracted from either sample type. The immunoSEQ Assay, a bias-controlled multiplex PCR, was used to amplify TCRbeta CDR3 regions from genomic DNA. On the study's bioinformatics: The number of nucleated cells in each sample was estimated by amplification of reference gene primers within the assay. Sequence reads were collapsed and filtered to measure the absolute abundance of every unique TCRbeta CDR3 rearrangement. Productive Simpson clonality was computed per sample as the square root of Simpson's diversity index over productive rearrangements. This immuneACCESS table, as held by TCRdb, lists in-frame sequences with V and J called but not all clones. Of the missing ones, under half trace to an unresolved V gene in checked studies; the others have no known cause. The V and J calls and the clone size are those of that table, but D and trimming were determined from the DNA. This sample is represented by some 70,000 clones; approximately 90% of them were singletons. The ten biggest clones cover 5.5% to 7% of the sample.

The data belong to a study of blood T cell repertoires in COVID-19 (dated by TCRdb to 2020 to 2022). About the full investigation: The collaborator samples originated in the United States, Italy and Spain and spanned the acute and convalescent phases of COVID-19. The prospective study material was composed of cDNA or gDNA derived from T cells, B-cell-depleted T cells, or PBMCs. Deeply sampled blood TCRbeta repertoires from subjects exposed to, actively infected with, or recovered from COVID-19 were included in the dataset. The repertoires were released in a freely available public database meant as a resource for research on the immune response to SARS-CoV-2. Samples were obtained from the ongoing ImmuneRACE study (first 160 participants) and from over 1,000 subjects provided by 6 global collaborators. Sample metadata almost always included a de-identified subject ID, COVID-19 status, age in years and sex. Where available, HLA class I and class II types were taken from metadata supplied by the sample provider and were not determined by assay-based typing.

The paper as a whole reports these results and caveats: The quantity of clinical and demographic metadata differed by source and by participant and was supplied without curation.

In this chain, TRBV4-3 is recombined with TRBJ1-6, with no confidently assigned D gene. The sequence derives from a woman between 65 and 79 years old with acute or convalescent COVID-19. The material sequenced was peripheral blood. The nucleotide sequence reads TGCGCCAGCAGCCAAGAGGAGAATTCACCCCTCCACTTT. It translates to CASSQEENSPLHF.